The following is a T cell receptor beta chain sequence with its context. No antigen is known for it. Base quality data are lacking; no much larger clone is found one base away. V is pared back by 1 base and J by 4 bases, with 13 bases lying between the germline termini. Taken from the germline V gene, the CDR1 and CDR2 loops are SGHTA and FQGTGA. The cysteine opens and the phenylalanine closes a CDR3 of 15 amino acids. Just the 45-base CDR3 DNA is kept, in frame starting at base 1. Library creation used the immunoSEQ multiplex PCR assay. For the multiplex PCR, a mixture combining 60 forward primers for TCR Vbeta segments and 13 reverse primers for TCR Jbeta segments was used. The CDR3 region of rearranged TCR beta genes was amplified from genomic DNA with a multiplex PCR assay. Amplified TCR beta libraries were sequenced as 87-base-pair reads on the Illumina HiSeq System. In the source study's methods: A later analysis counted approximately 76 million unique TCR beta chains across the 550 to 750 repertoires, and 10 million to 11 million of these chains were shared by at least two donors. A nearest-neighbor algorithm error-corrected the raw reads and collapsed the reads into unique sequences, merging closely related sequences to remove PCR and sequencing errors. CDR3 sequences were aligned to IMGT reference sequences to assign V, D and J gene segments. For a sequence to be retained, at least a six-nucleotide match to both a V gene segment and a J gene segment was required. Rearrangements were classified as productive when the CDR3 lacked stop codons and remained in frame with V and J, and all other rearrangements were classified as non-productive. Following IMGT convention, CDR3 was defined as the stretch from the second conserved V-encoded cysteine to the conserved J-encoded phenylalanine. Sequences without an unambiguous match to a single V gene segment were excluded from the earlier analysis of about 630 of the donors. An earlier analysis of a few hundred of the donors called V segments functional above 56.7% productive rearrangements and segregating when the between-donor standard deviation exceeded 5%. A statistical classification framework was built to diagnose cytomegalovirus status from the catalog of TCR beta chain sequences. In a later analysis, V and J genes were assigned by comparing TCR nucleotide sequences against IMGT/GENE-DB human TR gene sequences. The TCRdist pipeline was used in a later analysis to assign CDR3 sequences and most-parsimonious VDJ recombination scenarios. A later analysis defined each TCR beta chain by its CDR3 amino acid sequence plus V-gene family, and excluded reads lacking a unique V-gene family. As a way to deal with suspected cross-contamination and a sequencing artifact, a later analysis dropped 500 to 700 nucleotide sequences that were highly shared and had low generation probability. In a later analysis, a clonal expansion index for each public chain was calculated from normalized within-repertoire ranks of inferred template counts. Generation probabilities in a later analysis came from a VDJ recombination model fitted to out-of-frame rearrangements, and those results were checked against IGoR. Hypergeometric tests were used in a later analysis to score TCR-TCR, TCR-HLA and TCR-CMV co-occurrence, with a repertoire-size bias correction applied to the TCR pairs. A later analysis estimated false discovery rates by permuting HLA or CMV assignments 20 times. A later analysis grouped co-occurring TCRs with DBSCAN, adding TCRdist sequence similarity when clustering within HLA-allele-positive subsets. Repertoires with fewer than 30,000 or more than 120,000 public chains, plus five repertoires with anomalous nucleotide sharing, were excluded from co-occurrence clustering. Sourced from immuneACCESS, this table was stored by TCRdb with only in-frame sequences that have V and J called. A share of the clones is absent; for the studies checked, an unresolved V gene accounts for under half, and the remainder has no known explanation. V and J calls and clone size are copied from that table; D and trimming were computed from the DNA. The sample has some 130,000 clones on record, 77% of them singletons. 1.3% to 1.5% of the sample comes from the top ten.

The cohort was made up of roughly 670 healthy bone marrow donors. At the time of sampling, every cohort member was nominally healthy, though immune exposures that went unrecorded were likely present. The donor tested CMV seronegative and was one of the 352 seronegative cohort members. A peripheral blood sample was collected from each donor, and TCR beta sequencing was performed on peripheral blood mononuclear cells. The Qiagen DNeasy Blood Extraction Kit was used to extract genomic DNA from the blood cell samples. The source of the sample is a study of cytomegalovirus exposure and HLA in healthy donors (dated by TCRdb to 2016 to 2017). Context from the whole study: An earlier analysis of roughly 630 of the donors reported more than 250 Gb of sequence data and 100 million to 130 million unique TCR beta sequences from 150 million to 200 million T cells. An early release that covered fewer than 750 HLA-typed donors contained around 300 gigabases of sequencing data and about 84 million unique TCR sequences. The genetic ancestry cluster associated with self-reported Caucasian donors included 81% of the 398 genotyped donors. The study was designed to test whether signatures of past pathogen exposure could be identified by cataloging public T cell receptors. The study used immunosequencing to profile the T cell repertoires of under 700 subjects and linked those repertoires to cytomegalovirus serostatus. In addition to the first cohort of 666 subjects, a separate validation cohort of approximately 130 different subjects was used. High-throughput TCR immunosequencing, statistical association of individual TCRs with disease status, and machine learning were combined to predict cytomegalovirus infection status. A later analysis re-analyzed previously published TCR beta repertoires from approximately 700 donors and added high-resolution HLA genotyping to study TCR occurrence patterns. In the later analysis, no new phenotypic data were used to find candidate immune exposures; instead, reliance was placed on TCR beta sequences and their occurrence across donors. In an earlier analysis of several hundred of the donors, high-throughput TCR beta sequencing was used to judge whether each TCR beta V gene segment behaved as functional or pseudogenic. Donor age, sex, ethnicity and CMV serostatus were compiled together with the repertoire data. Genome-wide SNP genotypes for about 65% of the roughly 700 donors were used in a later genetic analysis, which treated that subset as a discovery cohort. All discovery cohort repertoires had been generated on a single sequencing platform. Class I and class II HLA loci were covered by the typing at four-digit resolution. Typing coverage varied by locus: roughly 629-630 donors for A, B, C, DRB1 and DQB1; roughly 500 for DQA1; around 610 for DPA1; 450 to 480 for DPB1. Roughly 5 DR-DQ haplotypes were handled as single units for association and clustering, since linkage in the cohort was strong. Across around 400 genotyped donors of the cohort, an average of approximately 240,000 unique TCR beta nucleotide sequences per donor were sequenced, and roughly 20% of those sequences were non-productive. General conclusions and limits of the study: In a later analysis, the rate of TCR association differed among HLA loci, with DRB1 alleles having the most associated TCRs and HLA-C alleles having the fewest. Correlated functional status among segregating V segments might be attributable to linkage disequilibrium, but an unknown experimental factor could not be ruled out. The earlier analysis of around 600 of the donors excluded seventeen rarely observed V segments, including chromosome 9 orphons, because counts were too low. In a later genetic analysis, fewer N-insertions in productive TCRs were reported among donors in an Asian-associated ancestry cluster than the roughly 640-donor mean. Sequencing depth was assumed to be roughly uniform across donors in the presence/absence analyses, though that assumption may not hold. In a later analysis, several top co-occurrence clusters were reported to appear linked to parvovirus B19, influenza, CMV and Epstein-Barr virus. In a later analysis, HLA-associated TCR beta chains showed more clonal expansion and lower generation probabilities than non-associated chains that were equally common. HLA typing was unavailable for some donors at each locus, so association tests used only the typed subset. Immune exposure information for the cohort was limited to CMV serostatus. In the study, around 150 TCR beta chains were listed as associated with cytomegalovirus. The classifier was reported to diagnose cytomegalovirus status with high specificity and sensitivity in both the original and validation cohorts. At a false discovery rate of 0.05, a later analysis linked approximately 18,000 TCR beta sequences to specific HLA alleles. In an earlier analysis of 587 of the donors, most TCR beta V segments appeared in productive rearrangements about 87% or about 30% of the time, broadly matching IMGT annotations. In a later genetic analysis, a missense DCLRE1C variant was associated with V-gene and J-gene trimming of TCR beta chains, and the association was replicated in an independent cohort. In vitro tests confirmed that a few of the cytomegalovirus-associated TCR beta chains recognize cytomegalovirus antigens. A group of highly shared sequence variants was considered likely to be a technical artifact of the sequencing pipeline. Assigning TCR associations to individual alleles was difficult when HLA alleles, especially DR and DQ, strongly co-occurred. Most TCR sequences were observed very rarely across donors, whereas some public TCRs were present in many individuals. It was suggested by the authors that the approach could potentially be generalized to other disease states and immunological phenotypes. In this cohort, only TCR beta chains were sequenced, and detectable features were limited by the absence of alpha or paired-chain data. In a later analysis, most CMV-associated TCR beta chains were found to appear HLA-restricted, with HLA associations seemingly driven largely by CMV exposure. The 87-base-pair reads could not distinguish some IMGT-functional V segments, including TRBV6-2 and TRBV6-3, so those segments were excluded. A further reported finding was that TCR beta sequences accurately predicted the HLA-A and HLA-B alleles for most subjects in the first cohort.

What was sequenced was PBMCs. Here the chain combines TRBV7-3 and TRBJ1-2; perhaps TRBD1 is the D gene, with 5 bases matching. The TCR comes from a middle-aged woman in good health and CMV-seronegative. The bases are TGTGCCAGCAGCTTAAGGGCAGGGAACTTCTATGGCTACACCTTC. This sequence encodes CASSLRAGNFYGYTF.